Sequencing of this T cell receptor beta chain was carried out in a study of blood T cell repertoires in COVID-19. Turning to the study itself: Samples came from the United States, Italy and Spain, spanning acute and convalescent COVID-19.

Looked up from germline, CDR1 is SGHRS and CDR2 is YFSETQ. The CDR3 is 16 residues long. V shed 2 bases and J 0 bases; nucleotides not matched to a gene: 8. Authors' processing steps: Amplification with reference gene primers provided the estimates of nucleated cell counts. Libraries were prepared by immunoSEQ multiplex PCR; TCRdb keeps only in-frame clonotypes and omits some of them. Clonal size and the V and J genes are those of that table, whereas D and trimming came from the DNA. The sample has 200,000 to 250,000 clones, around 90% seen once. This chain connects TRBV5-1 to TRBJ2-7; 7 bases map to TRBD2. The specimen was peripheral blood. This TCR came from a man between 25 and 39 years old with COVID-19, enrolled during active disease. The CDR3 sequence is CASSFGYGGSSYEQYF. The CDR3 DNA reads TGCGCCAGCAGCTTTGGGTACGGCGGGAGCTCCTACGAGCAGTACTTC.